These 9 T cell receptor beta chains came from one sample sequenced in a study of cytomegalovirus exposure and HLA in healthy donors. 60 Vbeta and 13 Jbeta primers were used in PCR. The data were produced by immunoSEQ multiplex PCR, yet TCRdb's version contains in-frame clones alone and is incomplete. Among 90,000 or so clones listed, over 60% were seen once. Sequenced sample: PBMCs. These receptors were collected from a man aged 55 to 70 in good health and CMV-seronegative.

CDR3 protein: CASAEVEGGQSSPLHF. As DNA, the CDR3 is TGTGCCAGCGCCGAAGTGGAGGGTGGTCAAAGTTCACCCCTCCACTTT. J is TRBJ1-6 and V is TRBV18; the D is unclear. V shed 8 bases and J shed 9 bases, with 23 bases lying between them. The CDR3 spans 16 residues. Germline V gene sequence: CDR1 KGHSH, CDR2 LQKENI.

CDR3 DNA sequence: TGCGCCAGCAGCCAAGAAGATGAGAGCAGGGCCAACATTCAGTACTTC. Its translation is CASSQEDESRANIQYF. J is TRBJ2-4 and V is TRBV4-1; D is possibly TRBD1 (5 bases). Between the trimmed V and J ends, which lost 0 bases and 7 bases, there was a span of 16 bases. There are 16 residues in the CDR3. Germline loops: CDR1 MGHRA, CDR2 YSYEKL.

The rearrangement links TRBV5-1 to TRBJ2-1, with TRBD2 matching over 9 bases. Germline assignment: CDR1 SGHRS and CDR2 YFSETQ. V was pared by 4 bases and J by 4 bases, with 6 bases of the junction left unmatched. This CDR3 has 15 amino acids. The CDR3 bases are TGCGCCAGCAGCGTCCCTAGCGGGGATTACAATGAGCAGTTCTTC. It translates to CASSVPSGDYNEQFF.

V gene TRBV4-1 combines with J gene TRBJ1-1; the match to TRBD1 covers 7 bases. Losses at the gene ends were 4 bases for V and 0 bases for J; bases not matched to a gene: 8. In germline, CDR1 is MGHRA, CDR2 YSYEKL. The CDR3 spans 16 residues. DNA of the CDR3: TGCGCCAGCAGCCCCACACGACAGGGAATGAACACTGAAGCTTTCTTT. It yields the protein CASSPTRQGMNTEAFF.

The chain links TRBV19 to TRBJ2-7, with D perhaps matching TRBD1 (6 bases). The V gene lost 6 bases and the J gene lost 0 bases, with 15 bases spanning the gap. Germline-derived CDR1 and CDR2 are LNHDA and SQIVND (reference sequence). CDR3 length: 15 residues. DNA of the CDR3: TGTGCCAGTAGCGGAGACAGGACATCCTCCTACGAGCAGTACTTC. Protein product: CASSGDRTSSYEQYF.

This clone was observed a handful of times. V and J are TRBV18 and TRBJ2-7; 12 bases are a match to TRBD1. This CDR3 comprises 14 residues. V lost 6 bases and J lost 6; bases outside the gene matches: 6. The germline gives CDR1 KGHSH, CDR2 LQKENI. The CDR3 protein is CASSPGTGGFEQYF. As DNA, the CDR3 is TGTGCCAGCTCGCCCGGGACAGGGGGCTTCGAGCAGTACTTC.

The V call is TRBV6-1, the J call TRBJ2-1; D is ambiguous. The CDR3 is made up of 12 amino acids. Germline CDR1 and CDR2: MNHNS and SASEGT. Trimming removed 5 bases from V and 6 bases from J, with 8 bases in between. The CDR3 coding sequence is TGTGCCAGCAGTTCCAGTTCCAATGAGCAGTTCTTC. Translating it yields CASSSSSNEQFF.

The V and J genes are TRBV30 and TRBJ2-3; 12 nucleotides agree with TRBD2. Germline V lookup: CDR1 GTSNPN, CDR2 SVGIG (reference sequence). The length of the CDR3 is 13 residues. V trimming: 4 bases; J trimming: 10 bases; junction bases outside the gene matches: 6. The CDR3 region has the DNA TGTGCCTGGACGACTAGCGGGGGTATTGCGCAGTATTTT. It translates to CAWTTSGGIAQYF.

This chain links TRBV5-6 with TRBJ2-7, with a possible D match to TRBD2 (5 bases). CDR1 is SGHDT, CDR2 YYEEEE, per germline. This CDR3 is built from 17 residues. The CDR3 DNA follows: TGTGCCAGCAGCTTGTTTGATTTTCCGGGAAAGGTGGGGAACTTTGATGTC. The encoded protein is CASSLFDFPGKVGNFDV.